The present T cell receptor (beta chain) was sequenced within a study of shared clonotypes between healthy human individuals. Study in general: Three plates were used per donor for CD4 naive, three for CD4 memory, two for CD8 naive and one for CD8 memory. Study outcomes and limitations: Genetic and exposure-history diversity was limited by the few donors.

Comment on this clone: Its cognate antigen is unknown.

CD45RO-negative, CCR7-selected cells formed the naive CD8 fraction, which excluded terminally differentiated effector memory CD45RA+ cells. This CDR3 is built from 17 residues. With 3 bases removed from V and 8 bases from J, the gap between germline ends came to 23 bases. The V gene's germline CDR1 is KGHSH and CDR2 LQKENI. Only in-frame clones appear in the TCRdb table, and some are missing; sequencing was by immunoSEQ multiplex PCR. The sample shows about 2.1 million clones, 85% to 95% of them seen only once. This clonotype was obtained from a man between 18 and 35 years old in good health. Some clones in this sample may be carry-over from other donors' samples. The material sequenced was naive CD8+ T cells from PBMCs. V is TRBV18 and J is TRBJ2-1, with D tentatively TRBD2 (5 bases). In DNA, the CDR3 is TGTGCCAGCTCACCCCCGGCGATGCGCGGCGGGCGGTATGAGCAGTTCTTC. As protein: CASSPPAMRGGRYEQFF.